This T cell receptor beta chain was retrieved from a study of blood T cell repertoires in COVID-19. Across the study: Material from acute and convalescent COVID-19 was sourced from the United States, Italy and Spain.

Only one count was recorded for this clone. The length of the CDR3 is 16 residues. Germline trimming cut 5 bases from V and 3 bases from J; bases unmatched to any gene: 9. Germline CDR1 MGHRA, CDR2 YSYEKL. Patients at the Seattle site were enrolled during active infection and followed longitudinally. Clones were sequenced by immunoSEQ multiplex PCR, and TCRdb holds only the in-frame ones, with some missing. The table shows about 370,000 clones, with more than 80% occurring only once. This clonotype originated in a woman aged 25 to 39 with COVID-19, enrolled during active disease. The material sequenced was peripheral blood. V is TRBV4-1 and J is TRBJ2-3; 9 positions agree with TRBD2. The CDR3 coding sequence is TGCGCCAGCAGCGGGCGCGGGGGGGCTCTAACAGATACGCAGTATTTT. Its protein is CASSGRGGALTDTQYF.